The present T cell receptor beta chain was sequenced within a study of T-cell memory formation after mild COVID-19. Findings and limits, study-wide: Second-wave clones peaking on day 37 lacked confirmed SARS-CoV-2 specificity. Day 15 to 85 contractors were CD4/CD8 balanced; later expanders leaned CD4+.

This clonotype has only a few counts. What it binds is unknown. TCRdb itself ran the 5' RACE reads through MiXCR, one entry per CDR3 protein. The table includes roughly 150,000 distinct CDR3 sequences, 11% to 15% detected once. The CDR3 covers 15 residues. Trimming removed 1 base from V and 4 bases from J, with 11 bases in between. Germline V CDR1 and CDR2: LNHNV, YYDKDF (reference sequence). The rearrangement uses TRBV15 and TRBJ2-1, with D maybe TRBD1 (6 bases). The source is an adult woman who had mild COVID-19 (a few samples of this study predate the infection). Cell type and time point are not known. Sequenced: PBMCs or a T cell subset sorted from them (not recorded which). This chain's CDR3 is CATSRVRGSYNEQFF. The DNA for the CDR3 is TGTGCCACCAGCAGAGTGAGGGGGTCTTACAATGAGCAGTTCTTC.